The 13 T cell receptor beta chains below all came from one sample that was sequenced in a study of OX40 agonist ivuxolimab in advanced cancers. Profiled with immunoSEQ multiplex PCR; TCRdb holds only in-frame clones, not every one. The table includes about 69,000 clones, 84% detected once. The source was CD4+ or CD8+ T cells sorted from blood, collected in a trial of the OX40 agonist ivuxolimab. These receptor sequences come from an adult with an advanced solid tumor such as melanoma, head and neck, liver or kidney cancer.

The chain uses TRBV5-4 and TRBJ2-2, with 8 bases aligning to TRBD2. This CDR3 is 15 amino acids long. V trimming: 2 bases; J trimming: 4 bases; junction bases outside the gene matches: 4. From germline, CDR1 is SGHNT and CDR2 YYREEE (reference sequence). The CDR3 region has the DNA TGTGCCAGCAGCTTAAGCGGGAGAGGCACCGGGGAGCTGTTTTTT. It specifies CASSLSGRGTGELFF.

The CDR3 sequence: CASSLRAGGQPQHF. For the CDR3, the DNA is TGTGCCAGCAGCTTAAGGGCAGGGGGTCAGCCCCAGCATTTT. The rearrangement uses TRBV7-2 and TRBJ1-5; 7 nucleotides align to TRBD1. Germline lookup yields CDR1 SGHTA and CDR2 FQGNSA. This CDR3 is built from 14 residues. After removal of 2 bases from V and 6 bases from J, the junction contained 4 bases not matched to a gene.

The chain links TRBV9 to TRBJ1-1, with a tentative D call TRBD1 (6 bases). Germline assignment: CDR1 SGDLS and CDR2 YYNGEE. The CDR3 contains 15 residues. Trimming stripped 3 bases from V and 2 bases from J, with 14 bases between. The CDR3 is CASSASLQGNTEAFF. CDR3 DNA: TGTGCCAGCAGCGCCAGCCTACAGGGCAACACTGAAGCTTTCTTT.

This clone has a handful of counts. The rearrangement links TRBV7-9 to TRBJ1-2; 8 nucleotides line up with TRBD1. CDR3 length equals 13 residues. V was pared by 1 base and J by 8 bases, with 3 bases of the junction left unmatched. Per the germline V gene, CDR1 is SEHNR and CDR2 is FQNEAQ (reference sequence). CDR3: CASSLGQGTGYTF. The CDR3 region has the DNA TGTGCCAGCAGCTTAGGACAGGGGACCGGCTACACCTTC.

The genes are TRBV7-2 and TRBJ2-3, with 15 bases identical to TRBD2. Germline lookup yields CDR1 SGHTA and CDR2 FQGNSA. This CDR3 has 19 amino acids. With 4 bases clipped from V and 5 bases from J, the junction kept 13 bases outside the gene matches. CDR3 sequence reads: CASSSRIGLAGGRGDTQYF. As DNA, the CDR3 is TGTGCCAGCAGCTCGAGAATTGGACTAGCGGGGGGGCGAGGAGATACGCAGTATTTT. Full variable domain (rest looked up from reference TRBV7-2 and TRBJ2-3): GAGVSQSPSNKVTEKGKDVELRCDPISGHTALYWYRQSLGQGLEFLIYFQGNSAPDKSGLPSDRFSAERTGGSVSTLTIQRTQQEDSAVYLCASSSRIGLAGGRGDTQYFGPGTRLTVL.

This chain links TRBV19 with TRBJ1-1; TRBD1 aligns across 8 bases. The length of the CDR3 is 15 residues. Looked up from germline, CDR1 is LNHDA and CDR2 is SQIVND (reference sequence). V lost 5 bases to trimming and J lost 2 bases; unmatched junction nucleotides: 7. CDR3 region: CASSSQGAVNTEAFF. CDR3 sequence (DNA): TGTGCCAGTAGTTCGCAGGGGGCAGTTAACACTGAAGCTTTCTTT.

V and J are TRBV5-1 and TRBJ1-1; 7 nucleotides match TRBD1. The germline V gene has CDR1 SGHRS and CDR2 YFSETQ. This CDR3 is built from 14 residues. J gave up 6 bases and V 4 bases, and 9 bases lay outside the gene matches. The CDR3 here is CASSLRTGGPEAFF. The CDR3 nucleotides are TGCGCCAGCAGCCTAAGGACAGGAGGCCCTGAAGCTTTCTTT.

The chain carries TRBV20-1 and TRBJ2-5; D perhaps matches TRBD2 (5 bases). CDR3 length: 11 amino acids. V lost 4 bases and J 9 bases, leaving 12 bases between the germline ends. Germline assignment: CDR1 DFQATT and CDR2 SNEGSKA (reference sequence). The CDR3 DNA follows: TGCAGTGCTAAGGAGGTTTGGGCCCAGTACTTC. As protein: CSAKEVWAQYF.

CDR3 in amino acids: CAWSGDRGSWTDTQYF. The CDR3 bases are TGTGCCTGGAGTGGCGACAGGGGATCTTGGACAGATACGCAGTATTTT. The chain recombines TRBV30 with TRBJ2-3, with 8 bases identical to TRBD1. The CDR3 runs to 16 residues. Germline V lookup: CDR1 GTSNPN, CDR2 SVGIG (reference sequence). The V and J ends lost 1 base and 3 bases, in that order; junction bases with no gene match: 9.

The chain's CDR3 is CASSDRADSYEQYF. DNA for the CDR3: TGTGCCAGCTCGGACAGAGCGGATTCCTACGAGCAGTACTTC. J is TRBJ2-7 and V is TRBV19, with a tentative D call TRBD1 (6 bases). The ends were cut back, 9 bases at V and 1 base at J, with 16 bases in the middle. There are 14 residues in the CDR3. Germline V CDR1 and CDR2: LNHDA, SQIVND (reference sequence). The whole variable domain, remainder taken from reference TRBV19 and TRBJ2-7, is DGGITQSPKYLFRKEGQNVTLSCEQNLNHDAMYWYRQDPGQGLRLIYYSQIVNDFQKGDIAEGYSVSREKKESFPLTVTSAQKNPTAFYLCASSDRADSYEQYFGPGTRLTVT.

The V call is TRBV5-1, the J call TRBJ2-7; D could derive from TRBD1 or TRBD2 (5 bases each). V shed 5 bases and J shed 6 bases, with 15 bases lying between them. Germline V CDR1 and CDR2: SGHRS, YFSETQ. The CDR3 runs 13 residues. The CDR3 DNA reads TGCGCCAGCAGACGGGACGAAATCAGCGAGCAGTACTTC. This gives the protein CASRRDEISEQYF. The variable domain in full, with the rest retrieved from reference TRBV5-1 and TRBJ2-7, is KAGVTQTPRYLIKTRGQQVTLSCSPISGHRSVSWYQQTPGQGLQFLFEYFSETQRNKGNFPGRFSGRQFSNSRSEMNVSTLELGDSALYLCASRRDEISEQYFGPGTRLTVT.

This clone has only one observation. This chain links TRBV4-2 with TRBJ1-5; 12 bases agree with TRBD1. Germline CDR1 and CDR2: LGHNA and YNFKEQ. The CDR3 is 16 amino acids. V trimming: 5 bases; J trimming: 5 bases; junction bases outside the gene matches: 7. In DNA form, the CDR3 reads TGTGCCAGCAGCAACCGGGACAGGGGGCTAGATCAGCCCCAGCATTTT. It specifies CASSNRDRGLDQPQHF.

J is TRBJ2-1 and V is TRBV10-1; perhaps TRBD2 as D (6 bases). Germline CDR1 and CDR2: WNHNN and SYGVQD (reference sequence). The CDR3 is 14 residues long. Trimming pared 6 bases from V and 5 bases from J, leaving 14 bases between. CDR3 coding DNA: TGCGCCAGCAGGGTCCGCGGGGCCAACAATGAGCAGTTCTTC. Amino acids: CASRVRGANNEQFF.